One TCR beta chain is described in this entry. These data originate in a study of T cell changes during pregnancy in multiple sclerosis. Sequencing was performed with immunoSEQ multiplex PCR; in TCRdb, only in-frame clones are kept and a portion is missing. The data hold 50,000 to 60,000 clones, with 85% to 95% observed a single time. This clonotype was obtained from a female donor in good health, enrolled as a control in a pregnancy study. The sequencing here drew on peripheral blood, taken after pregnancy.

The CDR3 is CASSYPGQGLYEQYF. CDR3 in DNA: TGTGCCAGCAGCTATCCGGGACAGGGCCTCTACGAGCAGTACTTC. The genes are TRBV7-9 and TRBJ2-7; 9 bases align to TRBD1. The V gene's germline CDR1 is SEHNR and CDR2 FQNEAQ (reference sequence). The CDR3 loop spans 15 amino acids. V lost 4 bases to trimming and J lost 3 bases; unmatched junction nucleotides: 7.